Following are 29 T cell receptor beta chains from one sample sequenced in a study of T-cell memory formation after mild COVID-19. TCRdb called the 5' RACE reads again in MiXCR, with one record for every CDR3 protein. This sample has just under 550,000 distinct CDR3 sequences, with just over 20% found just once. The sample comprised PBMCs or a T cell subset sorted from them (not recorded which). Every receptor here comes from an adult woman who had mild COVID-19 (a few samples of this study predate the infection). Cell type and time point are not known.

This clonotype appeared once. The chain joins TRBV30 to TRBJ2-5; 9 nucleotides line up with TRBD1. This CDR3 has 15 residues. V lost 2 bases to trimming and J lost 0 bases; unmatched junction nucleotides: 4. The V gene's germline CDR1 is GTSNPN and CDR2 SVGIG (reference sequence). CDR3 coding DNA: TGTGCCTGGAGTAGGGGGGACAGGGACCAAGAGACCCAGTACTTC. Translated, it gives CAWSRGDRDQETQYF. The variable domain in full, with the rest retrieved from reference TRBV30 and TRBJ2-5, is SQTIHQWPATLVQPVGSPLSLECTVEGTSNPNLYWYRQAAGRGLQLLFYSVGIGQISSEVPQNLSASRPQDRQFILSSKKLLLSDSGFYLCAWSRGDRDQETQYFGPGTRLLVL.

V is TRBV13 and J is TRBJ2-1; D assignment may be TRBD1 or TRBD2 (5 bases each). The CDR3 sequence is 14 residues long. V gave up 5 bases and J gave up 6 bases, with 14 bases separating them. CDR1 and CDR2 from the germline V gene are PRHDT and FYEKMQ (reference sequence). CDR3 coding DNA: TGTGCCAGCAGCCTGTCCGGGGCGCTCAATGAGCAGTTCTTC. This gives the protein CASSLSGALNEQFF.

This clonotype turned up a few times. The chain joins TRBV7-8 to TRBJ2-2; D tentatively reads TRBD1 or TRBD2 (5 bases each). Deletions cut 4 bases from V and 9 bases from J, with 15 bases between. The CDR3 sequence is 14 residues long. CDR1 and CDR2 (germline): SGHVS, FQNEAQ. The CDR3 protein is CASSSEGLRRELFF. CDR3 nucleotides: TGTGCCAGCAGCTCCGAGGGGCTAAGAAGGGAGCTGTTTTTT.

This clonotype was observed a handful of times. The rearrangement uses TRBV12-3 or TRBV12-4 and TRBJ1-2; D call uncertain. Trimming cost V 6 bases and J 14 bases, with 10 bases left between them. The CDR3 has 9 amino acids. DNA for the CDR3: TGTGCCAGCAGCCCCAGTCTGACCTTC. Protein: CASSPSLTF.

The rearrangement uses TRBV2 and TRBJ2-2, with D unclear. Per germline, CDR1 SNHLY and CDR2 FYNNEI. V dropped 3 bases and J dropped 7 bases, with 6 bases sitting between them. This CDR3 is built from 12 residues. CDR3: CASSEMGGELFF. The CDR3 DNA reads TGTGCCAGCAGTGAGATGGGCGGGGAGCTGTTTTTT. Combining the CDR3 with reference TRBV2 and TRBJ2-2 gives the whole variable domain EPEVTQTPSHQVTQMGQEVILRCVPISNHLYFYWYRQILGQKVEFLVSFYNNEISEKSEIFDDQFSVERPDGSNFTLKIRSTKLEDSAMYFCASSEMGGELFFGEGSRLTVL.

The gene calls are TRBV27 and TRBJ2-2, with a tentative D call TRBD1 (5 bases). Per germline, CDR1 MNHEY and CDR2 SMNVEV (reference sequence). The CDR3 has 15 amino acids. V was shortened by 5 bases and J by 5 bases, with 15 bases between the two germline ends. For the CDR3, the DNA is TGTGCCAGCAGTCAAGAGACTCAGGGAACCGGGGAGCTGTTTTTT. Translated, it gives CASSQETQGTGELFF.

The J gene is TRBJ1-2, the V gene TRBV6-6; TRBD1 matches at 7 bases. CDR1 is MNHNY and CDR2 is SVGAGI in the germline V gene (reference sequence). The V segment lost 7 bases and the J segment 2 bases; nucleotides outside the gene matches: 7. This CDR3 contains 14 residues. This chain's CDR3 is CASNRQGINYGYTF. For the CDR3, the DNA is TGTGCCAGCAACCGACAGGGAATAAACTATGGCTACACCTTC.

The chain joins TRBV6-5 to TRBJ1-6, with D possibly being TRBD1 (6 bases). CDR1 and CDR2 from the germline V gene are MNHEY and SVGAGI. This CDR3 comprises 12 residues. Trimming stripped 7 bases from V and 10 bases from J, with 11 bases between. The CDR3 nucleotides read TGTGCCAGCACTACAGGGCCATCACCCCTCCACTTT. This sequence encodes CASTTGPSPLHF.

The genes are TRBV6-5 and TRBJ1-1; the D is unclear. The CDR3 extends over 16 amino acids. V shed 2 bases and J shed 1 base, with 14 bases lying between them. The germline CDR1 and CDR2 sequences are MNHEY and SVGAGI. CDR3 protein: CASSYHSGGENTEAFF. DNA for the CDR3: TGTGCCAGCAGTTACCACTCGGGCGGAGAGAACACTGAAGCTTTCTTT.

The chain joins TRBV20-1 to TRBJ2-5; D unresolved. The germline V gene has CDR1 DFQATT and CDR2 SNEGSKA (reference sequence). V was shortened by 1 base and J by 3 bases, with 6 bases between the two germline ends. This CDR3 is built from 12 residues. The CDR3 nucleotides read TGCAGTGCTAGAGGTCGTAAAGAGACCCAGTACTTC. Translation gives CSARGRKETQYF.

This clonotype was recorded only once. CDR3 in amino acids: CASSPPAIRAWNTEAFF. DNA for the CDR3: TGTGCCAGCAGCCCGCCCGCAATTCGAGCGTGGAACACTGAAGCTTTCTTT. V and J are TRBV11-3 and TRBJ1-1; D gene uncertain. Per the germline V gene, CDR1 is SGHNT and CDR2 is YENEEA. The germline V and J ends were trimmed by 5 bases and 1 base, with 20 bases remaining between them. The CDR3 is 17 amino acids.

This clonotype was detected only a few times. The rearrangement joins TRBV12-3 or TRBV12-4 to TRBJ2-1, with 15 bases lining up with TRBD2. CDR3 length equals 17 residues. V dropped 6 bases and J dropped 5; count of bases not matched to a gene: 8. CDR3 residues: CASSPRGLAGGDNEQFF. Written as DNA, the CDR3 is TGTGCCAGCAGCCCAAGGGGACTAGCGGGGGGTGACAATGAGCAGTTCTTC.

This clonotype was seen a handful of times. The chain joins TRBV20-1 to TRBJ2-4; D not certain. Germline CDR1 reads DFQATT; CDR2 reads SNEGSKA (reference sequence). The CDR3 runs to 15 residues. The ends were cut back, 3 bases at V and 3 bases at J, with 15 bases in the middle. The CDR3 DNA reads TGCAGTGCTAGGACCCTCTCGGGTAACAAAAACATTCAGTACTTC. Translated: CSARTLSGNKNIQYF.

The chain combines TRBV5-1 with TRBJ1-4; 8 bases line up with TRBD1. This CDR3 contains 15 residues. The J segment lost 6 bases and the V segment lost 4 bases, leaving 8 bases of the junction unmatched. Germline-derived CDR1 and CDR2 are SGHRS and YFSETQ. This chain's CDR3 is CASSLQGAPDEKLFF. The CDR3 nucleotides are TGCGCCAGCAGCCTTCAGGGGGCCCCGGATGAAAAACTGTTTTTT.

This clonotype was seen only a few times. As DNA, the CDR3 is TGTGCCAGCAGTTACGTACTAGCGGGGGTACTAGCCAAAAACATTCAGTACTTC. Translated: CASSYVLAGVLAKNIQYF. J is TRBJ2-4 and V is TRBV6-6, with 11 bases lining up with TRBD2. V gave up 2 bases and J gave up 0 bases; unmatched junction bases: 6. CDR3 size: 18 residues. Looked up from germline, CDR1 is MNHNY and CDR2 is SVGAGI (reference sequence).

V usage is TRBV19 and J usage is TRBJ2-7, with TRBD2 identical over 7 bases. This CDR3 has 14 residues. CDR1 and CDR2 (germline): LNHDA, SQIVND (reference sequence). Trimming took 4 bases from V and 2 from J; bases not matched to a gene: 5. CDR3 loop: CASSKVGGTYEQYF. The CDR3 DNA reads TGTGCCAGTAGTAAGGTGGGAGGGACCTACGAGCAGTACTTC.

This clonotype was picked up a small number of times. V is TRBV5-1 and J is TRBJ2-3; D is perhaps TRBD1 or TRBD2 (5 bases each). The CDR3 totals 15 residues. CDR1 is SGHRS and CDR2 is YFSETQ in the germline V gene. V lost 0 bases to trimming and J lost 2 bases, with 10 bases between them. The CDR3 DNA sequence: TGCGCCAGCAGCTTGGATGGGACCACCACAGATACGCAGTATTTT. Protein: CASSLDGTTTDTQYF.

The chain recombines TRBV18 with TRBJ2-1, with unresolved D. The germline V gene encodes CDR1 KGHSH and CDR2 LQKENI. Trimming pared 3 bases from V and 1 base from J, leaving 13 bases between. CDR3 size: 16 residues. Here the CDR3 DNA reads TGTGCCAGCTCACCGGGGTTCTCCCTTTCCTACAATGAGCAGTTCTTC. This encodes CASSPGFSLSYNEQFF.

This clonotype has just a few counts. The rearrangement links TRBV5-1 to TRBJ2-7, with D tentatively TRBD1 (6 bases). Trimming removed 0 bases from V and 7 bases from J, with 14 bases in between. CDR1 and CDR2 from the germline V gene are SGHRS and YFSETQ. This CDR3 is 14 amino acids long. The CDR3: CASSLASGVGEQYF. CDR3 in DNA: TGCGCCAGCAGCTTGGCGTCAGGGGTTGGAGAGCAGTACTTC.

This clonotype has a handful of counts. The chain carries TRBV19 and TRBJ2-7; either TRBD1 or TRBD2 may supply D (5 bases each). Germline CDR1 reads LNHDA; CDR2 reads SQIVND (reference sequence). Trimming shortened V by 3 bases and J by 5 bases, and 14 bases separated the two germline ends. This CDR3 is built from 14 residues. CDR3 residues: CASSMWGLSDEQYF. Written as DNA, the CDR3 is TGTGCCAGTAGTATGTGGGGGTTATCGGACGAGCAGTACTTC.

The rearrangement links TRBV5-5 to TRBJ2-5; 8 positions match TRBD2. Germline-derived CDR1 and CDR2 are SGHKS and YYEKEE (reference sequence). Trimming cost V 2 bases and J 3 bases; bases outside gene matches: 6. The CDR3 is made up of 15 amino acids. CDR3 nucleotide sequence: TGTGCCAGCAGCTTTGTACCGCGGGGGGAAGAGACCCAGTACTTC. Its translation is CASSFVPRGEETQYF.

In its sample, this clonotype was seen a few times. The chain is built from TRBV10-3 and TRBJ2-1; D uncertain. With 4 bases removed from V and 6 bases from J, the gap between germline ends came to 4 bases. CDR3 length: 11 residues. Germline loops: CDR1 ENHRY, CDR2 SYGVKD. The CDR3 loop is CAISASNEQFF. The DNA of the CDR3 is TGTGCCATCAGTGCTAGCAATGAGCAGTTCTTC.

The rearrangement links TRBV5-1 to TRBJ2-1; unclear D gene. The CDR3 is 18 residues long. The V end lost 7 bases, the J end lost 0 bases, and 23 bases lay between the germline ends. Per germline, CDR1 SGHRS and CDR2 YFSETQ. The CDR3: CASRLRSSGQSSYNEQFF. In nucleotides, the CDR3 is TGCGCCAGCCGTTTACGTTCGTCCGGGCAGAGCTCCTACAATGAGCAGTTCTTC.

The V gene is TRBV7-3, the J gene TRBJ1-1; TRBD1 might be the D (5 bases). The ends were cut back, 2 bases at V and 4 bases at J, with 11 bases in the middle. The CDR3 covers 14 residues. Germline V gives CDR1 SGHTA, CDR2 FQGTGA. The CDR3 DNA is TGTGCCAGCAGCTTATACTCGGGGGTCACTGAAGCTTTCTTT. Protein sequence: CASSLYSGVTEAFF.

J is TRBJ1-2 and V is TRBV6-5, with D perhaps matching TRBD1 (5 bases). The CDR3 covers 14 residues. Per the germline V gene, CDR1 is MNHEY and CDR2 is SVGAGI. Trimming shortened V by 6 bases and J by 0 bases, and 11 bases separated the two germline ends. The CDR3 DNA sequence: TGTGCCAGCAGCCGCGACAGCGCTAACTATGGCTACACCTTC. Translated: CASSRDSANYGYTF.

This clonotype came up many times. At one boundary the junction diverges from the germline segment, which might be a read error. V usage is TRBV5-1 and J usage is TRBJ1-1; perhaps TRBD1 as D (6 bases). The CDR3 has 13 residues. Germline V gene lookup returns CDR1 SGHRS and CDR2 YFSETQ. The CDR3 DNA reads TGTGCCAGCAGCTTGGACAGGAACACTGAAGCTTTCTTT. Translation: CASSLDRNTEAFF.

The V gene is TRBV12-3 or TRBV12-4, the J gene TRBJ1-3; no firm D call. The CDR3 is 17 amino acids. V was shortened by 6 bases and J by 1 base, with 19 bases between the two germline ends. The CDR3 DNA reads as TGTGCCAGCAGACTCCGCCCGACGGGATTTTCTGGAAACACCATATATTTT. Amino acids: CASRLRPTGFSGNTIYF.

This clonotype was counted a few times. DNA for the CDR3: TGTGCCAGCAGGTTGCCGGGCTCCGGGGGCGAGCAGTACTTC. Protein: CASRLPGSGGEQYF. The chain has TRBV12-3 or TRBV12-4 and TRBJ2-7; perhaps TRBD2 as D (6 bases). Trimming removed 6 bases from V and 6 bases from J, with 18 bases in between. This CDR3 is 14 amino acids long.

This clonotype was observed a handful of times. The chain links TRBV6-1 to TRBJ1-6, with no clear D. Germline lookup yields CDR1 MNHNS and CDR2 SASEGT. Trimming removed 8 bases from V and 2 bases from J, with 7 bases in between. CDR3 length equals 13 residues. The CDR3: CASLRTYNSPLHF. CDR3 coding DNA: TGTGCCAGCTTGCGGACCTATAATTCACCCCTCCACTTT.